This T cell receptor beta chain derives from a study of blood T cell dynamics during melanoma immunotherapy. The data were produced by immunoSEQ multiplex PCR, yet TCRdb's version contains in-frame clones alone and is incomplete. The sample records 9,000 to 13,000 clones, about nine tenths being singletons. Time point: pre-treatment baseline. The starting material was blood, obtained from a patient treated with checkpoint blockade. The source of this sequence is a human donor with melanoma.

The CDR3 DNA sequence: TGTGCCAGCAGCTTAGCGCGGCTAGCGGGAGCCCACTCCTACAATGAGCAGTTCTTC. Protein sequence: CASSLARLAGAHSYNEQFF. The chain couples TRBV7-9 to TRBJ2-1; 10 bases fit TRBD2. The CDR3 has 19 residues. CDR1 is SEHNR, CDR2 FQNEAQ, per germline (reference sequence). With 0 bases clipped from V and 0 bases from J, the junction kept 8 bases outside the gene matches.